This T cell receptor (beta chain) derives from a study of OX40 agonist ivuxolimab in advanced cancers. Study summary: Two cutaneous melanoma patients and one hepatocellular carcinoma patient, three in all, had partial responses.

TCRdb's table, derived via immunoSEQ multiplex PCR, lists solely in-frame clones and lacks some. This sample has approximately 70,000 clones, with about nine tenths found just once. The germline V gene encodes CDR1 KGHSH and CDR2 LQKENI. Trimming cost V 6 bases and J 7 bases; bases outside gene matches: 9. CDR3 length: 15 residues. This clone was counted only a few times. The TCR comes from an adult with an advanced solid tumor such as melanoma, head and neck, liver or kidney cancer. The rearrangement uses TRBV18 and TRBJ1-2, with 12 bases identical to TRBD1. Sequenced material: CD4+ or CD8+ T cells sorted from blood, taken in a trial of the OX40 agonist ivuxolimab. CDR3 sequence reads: CASSPTGQGAVGYTF. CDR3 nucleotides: TGTGCCAGCTCTCCCACGGGACAGGGGGCGGTTGGCTACACCTTC.